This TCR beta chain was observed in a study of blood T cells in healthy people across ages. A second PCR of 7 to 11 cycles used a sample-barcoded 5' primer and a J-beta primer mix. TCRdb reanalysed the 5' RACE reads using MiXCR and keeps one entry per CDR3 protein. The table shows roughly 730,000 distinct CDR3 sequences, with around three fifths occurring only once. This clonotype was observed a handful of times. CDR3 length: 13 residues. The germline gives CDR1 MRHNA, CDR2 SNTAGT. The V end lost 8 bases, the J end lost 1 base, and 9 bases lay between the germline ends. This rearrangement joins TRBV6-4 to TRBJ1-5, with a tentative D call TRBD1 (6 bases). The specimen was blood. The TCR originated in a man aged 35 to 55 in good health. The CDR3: CASSTGSNQPQHF. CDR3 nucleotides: TGTGCCAGCTCAACAGGGAGCAATCAGCCCCAGCATTTT.